This TCR beta chain was documented in a study of CD8 T cells in ankylosing spondylitis. Whole-study findings and limits: Ankylosing spondylitis blood appeared to carry a characteristic TCR beta motif of several highly homologous variants. Peripheral blood held disease-linked clones only at relatively low frequency, and these were CD8+.

With 0 bases removed from V and 5 bases from J, the gap between germline ends came to 14 bases. The V gene's germline CDR1 is SGHTS and CDR2 YDEGEE. The CDR3 has 15 amino acids. This clonotype was detected ten times or more. Its cognate antigen is unknown. Quantitative 5'-RACE with molecular barcodes produced the TCR beta libraries. TCRdb re-derived calls from the 5' RACE reads in MiXCR, one entry per CDR3 protein. The table has some 140,000 distinct CDR3 sequences, more than 7% seen once; the top ten hold 7.3%. Material for sequencing was synovial fluid, either unsorted or a sorted T cell fraction (not recorded which). The rearrangement joins TRBV5-8 to TRBJ1-2; D not certain. This sequence was found in a male donor with ankylosing spondylitis. The DNA for the CDR3 is TGTGCCAGCAGCTTGGTGGTGCCAGCGTGGTATGGCTACACCTTC. Amino acids: CASSLVVPAWYGYTF.